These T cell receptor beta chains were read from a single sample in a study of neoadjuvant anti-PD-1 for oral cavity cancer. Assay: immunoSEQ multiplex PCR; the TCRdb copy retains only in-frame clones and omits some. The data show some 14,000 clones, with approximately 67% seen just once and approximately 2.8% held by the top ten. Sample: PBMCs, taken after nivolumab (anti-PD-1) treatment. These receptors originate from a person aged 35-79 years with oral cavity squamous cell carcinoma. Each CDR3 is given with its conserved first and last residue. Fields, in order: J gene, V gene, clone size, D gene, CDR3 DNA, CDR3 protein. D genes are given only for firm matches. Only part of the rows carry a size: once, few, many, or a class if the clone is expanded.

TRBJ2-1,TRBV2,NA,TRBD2,TGTGCCAGCAGTGAAACTAGCGGGAGTTGGAATGAGCAGTTCTTC,CASSETSGSWNEQFF
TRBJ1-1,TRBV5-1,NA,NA,TGCGCCAGCAGCTTGGGTCGGGGCGCCATGAACACTGAAGCTTTCTTT,CASSLGRGAMNTEAFF
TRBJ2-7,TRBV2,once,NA,TGTGCCAGCAGTCCAATCCCCAGCGGGCAGTACTTC,CASSPIPSGQYF
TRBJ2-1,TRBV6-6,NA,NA,TGTGCCAGCAGCTTGACGGCAGATGAGCAGTTCTTC,CASSLTADEQFF
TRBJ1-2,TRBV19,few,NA,TGTGCCAGTAGTACCGAATGGGGGGGGAACTATGGCTACACCTTC,CASSTEWGGNYGYTF
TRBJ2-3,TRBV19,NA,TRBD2,TGTGCCAGTAGTATAGGGGACTACACAGATACGCAGTATTTT,CASSIGDYTDTQYF
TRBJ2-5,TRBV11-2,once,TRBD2,TGTGCCAGCAGCACCCTGGAACGGGGGGGAGAGACCCAGTACTTC,CASSTLERGGETQYF
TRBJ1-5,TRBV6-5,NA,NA,TGTGCCAGCAGCCCCGACACGTTTAGCAATCAGCCCCAGCATTTT,CASSPDTFSNQPQHF
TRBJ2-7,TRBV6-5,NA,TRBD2,TGTGCCAGCAGTGCCGGGGGGGGCGGCGAGCAGTACTTC,CASSAGGGGEQYF
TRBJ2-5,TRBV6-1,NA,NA,TGTGCCAGCGCTCCCAGGGTCGGGGAGACCCAGTACTTC,CASAPRVGETQYF
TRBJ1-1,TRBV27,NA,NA,TGTGCCAGCAGTCTCAGGGTTGGGAACACTGAAGCTTTCTTT,CASSLRVGNTEAFF
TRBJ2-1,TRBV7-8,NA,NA,TGTGCCAGCAGCTTTGACTGGTCCTACAATGAGCAGTTCTTC,CASSFDWSYNEQFF
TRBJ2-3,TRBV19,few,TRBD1,TGTGCCAGTAGTAACAGGGGTGGAGTAGATACGCAGTATTTT,CASSNRGGVDTQYF
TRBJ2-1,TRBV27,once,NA,TGTGCCAGCAGTTCCACTAGTCTCTATGAGCAGTTCTTC,CASSSTSLYEQFF
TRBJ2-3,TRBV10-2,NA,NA,TGCGCCAGCAGTTACAGCACAGATACGCAGTATTTT,CASSYSTDTQYF
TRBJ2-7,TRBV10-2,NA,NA,TGCGCCAGCAGTGATGACTCCGTGTGGCTGTACTTC,CASSDDSVWLYF
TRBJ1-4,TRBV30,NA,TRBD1,TGTGCCTGGAGTGGACAGGGGGCAACTAATGAAAAACTGTTTTTT,CAWSGQGATNEKLFF
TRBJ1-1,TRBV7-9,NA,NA,TGTGCCAGCAGCCCGGGACAGAACACTGAAGCTTTCTTT,CASSPGQNTEAFF
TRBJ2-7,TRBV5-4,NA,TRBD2,TGTGCCAGCAGCTTACGAGCGGGGGCAGGAGACTACGAGCAGTACTTC,CASSLRAGAGDYEQYF
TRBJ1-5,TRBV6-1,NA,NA,TGTGCCAACAGTGGAAATCAGCCCCAGCATTTT,CANSGNQPQHF
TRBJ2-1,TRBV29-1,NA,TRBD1,TGCAGCGTTGAAAACCCGACAGGGAGTAGCAATGAGCAGTTCTTC,CSVENPTGSSNEQFF
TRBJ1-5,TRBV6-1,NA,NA,TGTGCCAGCAGTTTTAACAGCGATAGCAATCAGCCCCAGCATTTT,CASSFNSDSNQPQHF
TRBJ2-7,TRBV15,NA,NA,TGTGCCACCAGCAGAGACCCGGACCCCCCGGCCTCCGAGCAGTACTTC,CATSRDPDPPASEQYF